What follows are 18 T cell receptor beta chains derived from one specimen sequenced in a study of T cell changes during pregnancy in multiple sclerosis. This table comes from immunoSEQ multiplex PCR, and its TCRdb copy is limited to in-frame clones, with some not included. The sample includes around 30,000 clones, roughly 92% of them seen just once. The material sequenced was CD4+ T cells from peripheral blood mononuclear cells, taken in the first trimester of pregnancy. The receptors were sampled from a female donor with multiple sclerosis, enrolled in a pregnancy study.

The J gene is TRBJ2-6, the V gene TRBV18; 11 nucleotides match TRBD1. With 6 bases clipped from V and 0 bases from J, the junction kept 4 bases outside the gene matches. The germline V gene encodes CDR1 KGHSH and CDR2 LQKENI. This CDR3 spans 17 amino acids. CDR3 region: CASSPGQGASGANVLTF. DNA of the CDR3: TGTGCCAGCTCCCCTGGACAGGGGGCCTCTGGGGCCAACGTCCTGACTTTC.

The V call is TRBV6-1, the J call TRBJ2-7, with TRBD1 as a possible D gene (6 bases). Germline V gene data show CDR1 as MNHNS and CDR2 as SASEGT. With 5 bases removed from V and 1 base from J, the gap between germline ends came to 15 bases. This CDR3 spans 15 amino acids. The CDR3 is CASSQTGTRSYEQYF. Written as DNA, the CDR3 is TGTGCCAGCAGTCAAACCGGGACAAGATCCTACGAGCAGTACTTC.

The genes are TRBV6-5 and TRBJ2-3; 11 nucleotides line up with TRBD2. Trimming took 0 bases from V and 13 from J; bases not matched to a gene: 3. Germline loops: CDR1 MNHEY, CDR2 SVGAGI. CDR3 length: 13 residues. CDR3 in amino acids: CASSYSLAGGKYF. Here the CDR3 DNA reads TGTGCCAGCAGTTACTCCCTAGCGGGGGGCAAGTATTTT.

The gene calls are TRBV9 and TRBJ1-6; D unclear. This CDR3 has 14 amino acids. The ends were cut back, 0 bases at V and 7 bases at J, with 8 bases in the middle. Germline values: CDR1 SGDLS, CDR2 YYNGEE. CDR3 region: CASSVGRENSPLHF. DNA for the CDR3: TGTGCCAGCAGCGTAGGGAGGGAGAATTCACCCCTCCACTTT.

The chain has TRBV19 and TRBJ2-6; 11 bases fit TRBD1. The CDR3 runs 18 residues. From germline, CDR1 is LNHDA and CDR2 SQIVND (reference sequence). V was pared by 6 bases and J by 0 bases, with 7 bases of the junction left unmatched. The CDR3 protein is CASSPRDRGSSGANVLTF. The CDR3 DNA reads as TGTGCCAGTAGCCCCCGGGACAGGGGGTCCTCTGGGGCCAACGTCCTGACTTTC.

CDR3 sequence reads: CASSFSRGRALGYTF. The CDR3 region has the DNA TGTGCCAGCAGCTTTAGTCGTGGCAGGGCACTCGGCTACACCTTC. The chain recombines TRBV7-8 with TRBJ1-2; D perhaps matches TRBD1 (5 bases). Germline-derived CDR1 and CDR2 are SGHVS and FQNEAQ. CDR3 size: 15 residues. Trimming cost V 3 bases and J 8 bases, with 19 bases left between them.

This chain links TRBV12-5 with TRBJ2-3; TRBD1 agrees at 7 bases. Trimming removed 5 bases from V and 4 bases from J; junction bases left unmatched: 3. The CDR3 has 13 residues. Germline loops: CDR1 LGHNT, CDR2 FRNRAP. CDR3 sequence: CASGPQGADTQYF. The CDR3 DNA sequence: TGTGCTAGTGGTCCGCAGGGGGCAGATACGCAGTATTTT.

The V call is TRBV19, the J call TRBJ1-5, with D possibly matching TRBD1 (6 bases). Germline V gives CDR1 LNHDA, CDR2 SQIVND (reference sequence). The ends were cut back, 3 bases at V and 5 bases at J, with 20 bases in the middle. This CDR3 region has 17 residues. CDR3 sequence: CASSILAGRGRDQPQHF. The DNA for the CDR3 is TGTGCCAGTAGTATCTTAGCGGGCAGGGGAAGAGATCAGCCCCAGCATTTT.

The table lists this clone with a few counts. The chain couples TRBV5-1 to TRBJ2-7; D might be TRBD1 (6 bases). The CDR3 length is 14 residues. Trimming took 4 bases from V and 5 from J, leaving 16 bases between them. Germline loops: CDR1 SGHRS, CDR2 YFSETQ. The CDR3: CASSLKTGNHEQYF. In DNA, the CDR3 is TGCGCCAGCAGCCTAAAAACAGGGAACCACGAGCAGTACTTC.

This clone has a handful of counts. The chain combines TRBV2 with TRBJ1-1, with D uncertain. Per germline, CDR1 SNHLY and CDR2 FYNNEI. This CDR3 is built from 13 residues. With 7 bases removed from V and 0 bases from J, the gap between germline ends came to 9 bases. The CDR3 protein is CASMNGMNTEAFF. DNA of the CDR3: TGTGCCAGCATGAACGGGATGAACACTGAAGCTTTCTTT.

The CDR3 spells CSVEDPGTQYF. The CDR3 DNA sequence: TGCAGCGTTGAAGATCCAGGGACCCAGTACTTC. J is TRBJ2-5 and V is TRBV29-1; D remains unclear. The CDR3 has 11 amino acids. Between the trimmed V and J ends, which lost 0 bases and 7 bases, there was a span of 6 bases. The germline CDR1 and CDR2 sequences are SQVTM and ANQGSEA.

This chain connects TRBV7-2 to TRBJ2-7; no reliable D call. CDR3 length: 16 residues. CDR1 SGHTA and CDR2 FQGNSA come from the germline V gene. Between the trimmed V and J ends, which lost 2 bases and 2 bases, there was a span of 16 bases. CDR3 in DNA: TGTGCCAGCAGCTTACGGTCCGGCAGGTGGACCTACGAGCAGTACTTC. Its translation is CASSLRSGRWTYEQYF.

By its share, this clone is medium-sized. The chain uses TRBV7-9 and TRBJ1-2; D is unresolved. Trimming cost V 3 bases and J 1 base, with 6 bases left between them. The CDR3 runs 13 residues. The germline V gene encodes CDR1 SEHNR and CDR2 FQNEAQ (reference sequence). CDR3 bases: TGTGCCAGCAGCTTTGCCGGTAACTATGGCTACACCTTC. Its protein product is CASSFAGNYGYTF.

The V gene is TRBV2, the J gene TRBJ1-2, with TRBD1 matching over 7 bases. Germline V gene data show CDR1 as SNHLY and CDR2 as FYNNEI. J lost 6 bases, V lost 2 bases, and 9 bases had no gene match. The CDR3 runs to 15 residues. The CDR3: CASSETAGGLNGYTF. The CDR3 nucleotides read TGTGCCAGCAGTGAAACGGCAGGGGGGTTGAATGGCTACACCTTC. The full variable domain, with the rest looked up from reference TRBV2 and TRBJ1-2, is EPEVTQTPSHQVTQMGQEVILRCVPISNHLYFYWYRQILGQKVEFLVSFYNNEISEKSEIFDDQFSVERPDGSNFTLKIRSTKLEDSAMYFCASSETAGGLNGYTFGSGTRLTVV.

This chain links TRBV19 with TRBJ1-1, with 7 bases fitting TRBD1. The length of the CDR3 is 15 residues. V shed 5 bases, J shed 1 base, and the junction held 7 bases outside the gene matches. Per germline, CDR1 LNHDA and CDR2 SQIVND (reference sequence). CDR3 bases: TGTGCCAGTAGTGCGCCAGGGGGAGGGAACACTGAAGCTTTCTTT. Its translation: CASSAPGGGNTEAFF.

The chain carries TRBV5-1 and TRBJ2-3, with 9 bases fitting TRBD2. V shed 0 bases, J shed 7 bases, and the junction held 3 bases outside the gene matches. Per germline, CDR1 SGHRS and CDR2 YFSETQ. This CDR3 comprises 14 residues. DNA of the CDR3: TGCGCCAGCAGCTTGGTAGCGGGGGATAATACGCAGTATTTT. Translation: CASSLVAGDNTQYF. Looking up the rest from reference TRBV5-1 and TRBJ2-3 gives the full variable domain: KAGVTQTPRYLIKTRGQQVTLSCSPISGHRSVSWYQQTPGQGLQFLFEYFSETQRNKGNFPGRFSGRQFSNSRSEMNVSTLELGDSALYLCASSLVAGDNTQYFGPGTRLTVL.

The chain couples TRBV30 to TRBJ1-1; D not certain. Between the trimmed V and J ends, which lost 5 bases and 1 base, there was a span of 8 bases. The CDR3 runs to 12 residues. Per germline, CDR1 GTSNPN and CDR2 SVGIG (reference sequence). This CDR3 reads CAWSQANTEAFF. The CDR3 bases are TGTGCCTGGTCCCAAGCGAACACTGAAGCTTTCTTT.

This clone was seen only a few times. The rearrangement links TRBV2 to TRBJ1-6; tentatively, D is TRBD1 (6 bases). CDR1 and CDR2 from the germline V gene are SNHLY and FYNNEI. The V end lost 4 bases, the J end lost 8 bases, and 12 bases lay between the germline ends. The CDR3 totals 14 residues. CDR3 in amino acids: CASSGWGPDSPLHF. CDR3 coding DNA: TGTGCCAGCAGTGGGTGGGGGCCGGATTCACCCCTCCACTTT. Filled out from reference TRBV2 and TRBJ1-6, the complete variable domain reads EPEVTQTPSHQVTQMGQEVILRCVPISNHLYFYWYRQILGQKVEFLVSFYNNEISEKSEIFDDQFSVERPDGSNFTLKIRSTKLEDSAMYFCASSGWGPDSPLHFGNGTRLTVT.